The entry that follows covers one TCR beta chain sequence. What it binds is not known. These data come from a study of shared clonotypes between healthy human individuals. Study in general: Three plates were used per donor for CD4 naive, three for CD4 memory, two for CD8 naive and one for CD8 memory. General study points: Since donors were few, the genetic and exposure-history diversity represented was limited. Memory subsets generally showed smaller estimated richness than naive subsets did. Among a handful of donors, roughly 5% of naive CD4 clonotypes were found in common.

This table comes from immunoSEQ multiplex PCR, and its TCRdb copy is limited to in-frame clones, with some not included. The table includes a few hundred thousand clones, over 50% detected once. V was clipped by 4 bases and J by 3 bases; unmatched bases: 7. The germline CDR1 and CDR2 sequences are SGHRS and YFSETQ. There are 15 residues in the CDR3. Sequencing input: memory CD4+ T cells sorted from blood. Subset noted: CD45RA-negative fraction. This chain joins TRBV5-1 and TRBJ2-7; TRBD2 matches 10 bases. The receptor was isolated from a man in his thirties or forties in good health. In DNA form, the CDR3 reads TGCGCCAGCAGCCCCGAGGCTAGCGGGAGCTACGAGCAGTACTTC. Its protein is CASSPEASGSYEQYF.